The next 16 T cell receptor beta chains were all read from a single sample in a study of cytomegalovirus exposure and HLA in healthy donors. The PCR had 60 Vbeta and 13 Jbeta primers. The data were produced by immunoSEQ multiplex PCR, yet TCRdb's version contains in-frame clones alone and is incomplete. The table for this sample gives fewer than 85,000 clones. The specimen sequenced was PBMCs. The receptors originated from a woman between 40 and 50 years old in good health and CMV-seropositive.

The genes are TRBV7-7 and TRBJ1-3; perhaps TRBD1 as D (5 bases). The germline CDR1 and CDR2 sequences are SSHAT and FNYEAQ (reference sequence). The CDR3 runs to 14 residues. CDR3 amino acids: CANSRTNSGNTIYF. In DNA, the CDR3 is TGTGCTAACAGCCGGACAAACTCTGGAAACACCATATATTTT.

This rearrangement joins TRBV11-2 to TRBJ1-1; weak D call: TRBD1 (6 bases). CDR3 length equals 14 residues. The germline CDR1 and CDR2 sequences are SGHAT and FQNNGV. V dropped 1 base and J dropped 6 bases, with 12 bases sitting between them. The CDR3 DNA reads TGTGCCAGCAGCTTAGTCAGGGGATCAGCTGAAGCTTTCTTT. Amino acid sequence: CASSLVRGSAEAFF.

The chain links TRBV5-1 to TRBJ2-5; no clear D. Germline lookup yields CDR1 SGHRS and CDR2 YFSETQ. V was pared by 0 bases and J by 5 bases, with 8 bases between. The CDR3 totals 13 residues. The DNA of the CDR3 is TGCGCCAGCAGCTTGGGCCCCCGGGAGACCCAGTACTTC. The encoded protein is CASSLGPRETQYF.

The rearrangement uses TRBV5-6 and TRBJ1-2; D is undetermined. Germline values: CDR1 SGHDT, CDR2 YYEEEE. This CDR3 comprises 13 residues. Trimming took 4 bases from V and 6 from J, leaving 13 bases between them. Written as DNA, the CDR3 is TGTGCCAGCAGCCCCGGGGTGGGGAATGGCTACACCTTC. Translated: CASSPGVGNGYTF.

The V and J genes are TRBV28 and TRBJ2-4; the D gene is possibly TRBD2 (6 bases). This CDR3 comprises 16 residues. Trimming removed 6 bases from V and 0 bases from J, with 15 bases in between. The germline V gene has CDR1 MDHEN and CDR2 SYDVKM. CDR3 region: CASRDGGTLAKNIQYF. CDR3 sequence (DNA): TGTGCCAGCAGGGACGGCGGGACCCTAGCCAAAAACATTCAGTACTTC.

The CDR3 bases are TGTGCCAGCAGCTCACAAGGCCGGGTTCAAGCTTTCTTT. Translated: CASSSQGRVQAFF. The V gene is TRBV7-9, the J gene TRBJ1-1; D ambiguous. With 4 bases removed from V and 9 bases from J, the gap between germline ends came to 15 bases. The CDR3 is 13 residues long. In germline, CDR1 is SEHNR, CDR2 FQNEAQ (reference sequence).

The V call is TRBV12-2, the J call TRBJ2-1; TRBD1, the table's D call, lacks a check against the DNA. TRBV12-2 is shown as a pseudogene. The CDR3 extends over 17 amino acids. The CDR3 region has the DNA TGTGCAAGTCGCTTAACCAGGGCATCGAGCTCCTACAATGAGCAGTTCTTC. Protein: CASRLTRASSSYNEQFF.

This sequence joins TRBV6-5 and TRBJ2-7; 7 nucleotides agree with TRBD1. The germline CDR1 and CDR2 sequences are MNHEY and SVGAGI. The CDR3 is made up of 16 amino acids. The trim removed 2 bases at V and 3 bases at J, leaving 10 bases unmatched. CDR3 DNA: TGTGCCAGCAGTTACACCGACAGGGTCGGCATCTACGAGCAGTACTTC. This translates into CASSYTDRVGIYEQYF.

The V gene is TRBV15, the J gene TRBJ1-2; TRBD1 agrees at 7 bases. The germline gives CDR1 LNHNV, CDR2 YYDKDF (reference sequence). The CDR3 runs 14 residues. J gave up 6 bases and V 6 bases, and 10 bases lay outside the gene matches. The DNA for the CDR3 is TGTGCCACCAGGAGCACGGGACAGAGGCATGGCTACACCTTC. The encoded protein is CATRSTGQRHGYTF.

The rearrangement uses TRBV11-3 and TRBJ2-2; D not certain. This CDR3 has 15 amino acids. Trimming took off 5 bases at V and 3 bases at J, with 13 bases between the two ends. Per germline, CDR1 SGHNT and CDR2 YENEEA. CDR3 in DNA: TGTGCCAGCAGCCCCGGTGCTGTGGACACCGGGGAGCTGTTTTTT. Translation: CASSPGAVDTGELFF.

The chain has TRBV11-2 and TRBJ2-3, with 8 positions matching TRBD1. V lost 0 bases to trimming and J lost 4 bases; unmatched junction nucleotides: 0. Germline CDR1 and CDR2: SGHAT and FQNNGV. There are 14 residues in the CDR3. CDR3 nucleotides: TGTGCCAGCAGCTTAGACAGGGGGCCAGATACGCAGTATTTT. Its translation: CASSLDRGPDTQYF.

The chain joins TRBV9 to TRBJ2-1, with 11 bases identical to TRBD2. This CDR3 contains 18 residues. The germline gives CDR1 SGDLS, CDR2 YYNGEE. Trimming cost V 2 bases and J 7 bases; bases outside gene matches: 14. The CDR3 DNA is TGTGCCAGCAGCGTGCAATCCTTTAGCGGGAGGGCCAGGAATGAGCAGTTCTTC. Its protein product is CASSVQSFSGRARNEQFF.

The chain has TRBV5-1 and TRBJ1-3, with 8 nucleotides matching TRBD1. Per the germline V gene, CDR1 is SGHRS and CDR2 is YFSETQ. The CDR3 contains 16 residues. Trimming cost V 5 bases and J 4 bases; bases outside gene matches: 11. CDR3: CASSQSTGTGGNTIYF. The DNA of the CDR3 is TGCGCCAGCAGTCAAAGTACCGGGACAGGAGGAAACACCATATATTTT.

The chain links TRBV7-2 to TRBJ2-3; 16 bases line up with TRBD2. The CDR3 length is 18 residues. Trimming at V came to 1 base and at J to 2 bases, leaving 3 bases not matched to a gene. Germline values: CDR1 SGHTA, CDR2 FQGNSA. The CDR3 region is CASSLVGTSGGATDTQYF. The CDR3 nucleotides are TGTGCCAGCAGCTTAGTTGGGACTAGCGGGGGGGCCACAGATACGCAGTATTTT.

V usage is TRBV19 and J usage is TRBJ2-7; TRBD2 is a possible D gene (6 bases). The CDR3 is made up of 13 amino acids. V was clipped by 4 bases and J by 1 base, with 8 bases between them. Germline V gives CDR1 LNHDA, CDR2 SQIVND (reference sequence). The CDR3 loop is CASSNGGSYEQYF. The DNA of the CDR3 is TGTGCCAGTAGTAACGGAGGGTCCTACGAGCAGTACTTC.

This chain links TRBV19 with TRBJ1-2; TRBD1 agrees at 7 bases. CDR1 LNHDA and CDR2 SQIVND come from the germline V gene (reference sequence). J gave up 4 bases and V 5 bases, and 7 bases lay outside the gene matches. The CDR3 is 14 amino acids. The CDR3 protein is CASSAETGSYGYTF. As DNA, the CDR3 is TGTGCCAGTAGTGCAGAGACAGGGAGCTATGGCTACACCTTC.